This T cell receptor (beta chain) was found in a study of blood T cell repertoires in COVID-19 (dated by TCRdb to 2018 to 2020). Background for the entire study: Samples covering the acute and convalescent phases of COVID-19 were provided by collaborators in the United States, Italy and Spain. Where available, HLA class I and class II types were taken from metadata supplied by the sample provider and were not determined by assay-based typing. A freely available public database, intended as a resource for researchers studying the immune response to SARS-CoV-2, is where the repertoires were released. Samples were obtained from the ongoing ImmuneRACE study (first 160 participants) and from 1,200 or so subjects provided by 6 global collaborators. Deeply sampled blood TCRbeta repertoires from subjects exposed to, actively infected with, or recovered from COVID-19 were included in the dataset. The material from the prospective study consisted of cDNA or gDNA derived from T cells, B-cell-depleted T cells, or PBMCs. The sample metadata nearly always contained a de-identified subject ID, COVID-19 status, age in years and sex. The study at large found these results: The quantity of clinical and demographic metadata differed by source and by participant and was supplied without curation.

Whole blood was collected in K2EDTA tubes by collaborating institutions according to the institutions' own protocols. Collaborator samples were shipped for TCRbeta analysis as frozen whole blood, isolated PBMCs, or DNA extracted from either sample type. The immunoSEQ Assay, a bias-controlled multiplex PCR, was used to amplify TCRbeta CDR3 regions from genomic DNA. On the authors' methods: The number of nucleated cells in each sample was estimated by amplification of reference gene primers within the assay. To quantify the absolute abundance of each unique TCRbeta CDR3 rearrangement, sequence reads were collapsed and filtered. For each sample, productive Simpson clonality was calculated by taking the square root of Simpson's diversity index across productive rearrangements. In TCRdb, the immuneACCESS table is reduced to in-frame sequences with V and J assigned. These tables do not hold every clone; where another copy was compared, an unresolved V gene accounts for under half, and the others remain unexplained. The V and J calls and clone size are taken from that table; D and trimming were inferred from the DNA. The sample table records approximately 360,000 clones; 90% of these occur just once. Together, the top ten hold around 7% of the sample.

To note about this clone: Its antigen is unknown. The input lacks base qualities; no much larger clone sits a single base away.

The trim is 0 bases for V and 0 bases for J, with a gap of 10 bases between the germline ends. Including the terminal cysteine and phenylalanine, the CDR3 comprises 16 residues. Only the CDR3 region is kept as DNA, spanning 48 bases read in frame from base 1. Looking up the germline V gene yields CDR1 SGDLS and CDR2 YYNGEE. This clonotype originated in a man aged 18 to 29 with active or convalescent COVID-19. The sequencing input was peripheral blood. The chain couples TRBV9 to TRBJ1-3; no D segment can be confidently identified. The DNA is TGTGCCAGCAGCGTAGCCACGGTTGCCTCTGGAAACACCATATATTTT. Translated, it reads CASSVATVASGNTIYF.